The 10 T cell receptor beta chains reported below all come from one sample, sequenced in a study of blood T cell repertoires in COVID-19. The table came from immunoSEQ multiplex PCR; TCRdb's copy has only in-frame clones and leaves some out. The profile shows roughly 250,000 clones, approximately 90% of them singletons. Sample: PBMCs or T cells enriched from blood (not recorded which). The receptor set was obtained from a woman younger than 30 who had recovered from COVID-19.

The chain carries TRBV5-5 and TRBJ2-2; weak D call: TRBD1 (5 bases). Per germline, CDR1 SGHKS and CDR2 YYEKEE (reference sequence). V was shortened by 0 bases and J by 3 bases, with 9 bases between the two germline ends. CDR3 size: 15 residues. The CDR3 spells CASSLGGADTGELFF. In nucleotides, the CDR3 is TGTGCCAGCAGCTTGGGTGGGGCGGACACCGGGGAGCTGTTTTTT.

The chain employs TRBV29-1 and TRBJ1-2; D may be TRBD1 (5 bases). The CDR3 extends over 11 amino acids. The germline V gene encodes CDR1 SQVTM and CDR2 ANQGSEA. V was trimmed by 7 bases and J by 6 bases, leaving 12 bases between them. The DNA of the CDR3 is TGCAGCGCCGGCGTCAGGGATGGCTACACCTTC. It yields the protein CSAGVRDGYTF.

This clone was recorded only once. The V gene is TRBV19, the J gene TRBJ2-5, with 9 positions matching TRBD2. Germline V CDR1 and CDR2: LNHDA, SQIVND (reference sequence). The V and J ends lost 3 bases and 2 bases, in that order; junction bases with no gene match: 7. The CDR3 is 16 residues long. The DNA for the CDR3 is TGTGCCAGTAGTATCGGTTCCAGCGGGGGGCAAGAGACCCAGTACTTC. Amino acids: CASSIGSSGGQETQYF.

This chain links TRBV7-8 with TRBJ1-3; possible D gene TRBD1, 5 bases. From germline, CDR1 is SGHVS and CDR2 FQNEAQ. This CDR3 contains 15 residues. Deletions cut 1 base from V and 5 bases from J, with 12 bases between. The DNA of the CDR3 is TGTGCCAGCAGCTTAGGTCCAGGGTTGAGAAACACCATATATTTT. It translates to CASSLGPGLRNTIYF.

The chain couples TRBV10-2 to TRBJ1-1; no firm D call. The CDR3 has 15 amino acids. V was pared by 6 bases and J by 6 bases, with 20 bases between. Germline V gives CDR1 WSHSY, CDR2 SAAADI. The CDR3 region is CASSELRTGGPEAFF. The CDR3 DNA follows: TGCGCCAGCAGCGAGCTTAGGACGGGAGGACCTGAAGCTTTCTTT.

In this sample, this clone turned up a few times. V gene TRBV10-3 combines with J gene TRBJ1-2, with 8 bases aligning to TRBD1. Unmatched junction bases numbered 4, after V lost 2 bases and J lost 8 bases. The germline CDR1 and CDR2 sequences are ENHRY and SYGVKD. There are 13 residues in the CDR3. The CDR3 bases are TGTGCCATCAGTGAGGGACAGGGCGGGGGCTACACCTTC. Translation gives CAISEGQGGGYTF.

The rearrangement links TRBV11-3 to TRBJ1-2; TRBD1 aligns across 9 bases. Losses at the gene ends were 5 bases for V and 4 bases for J; bases not matched to a gene: 11. The germline gives CDR1 SGHNT, CDR2 YENEEA. CDR3 length: 16 residues. The CDR3 region has the DNA TGTGCCAGCAGCCCCACCGGGACAGGGAGTCTCTATGGCTACACCTTC. Residues: CASSPTGTGSLYGYTF. The variable domain in full, completed from reference TRBV11-3 and TRBJ1-2, reads EAGVVQSPRYKIIEKKQPVAFWCNPISGHNTLYWYLQNLGQGPELLIRYENEEAVDDSQLPKDRFSAERLKGVDSTLKIQPAELGDSAVYLCASSPTGTGSLYGYTFGSGTRLTVV.

This clone showed up just once. V is TRBV28 and J is TRBJ2-1; the match to TRBD1 covers 8 bases. CDR1 is MDHEN and CDR2 is SYDVKM in the germline V gene. This CDR3 has 14 amino acids. J lost 9 bases, V lost 2 bases, and 6 bases had no gene match. CDR3 DNA sequence: TGTGCCAGCAGTTTAGGACAGGGCGTTTCTGAGCAGTTCTTC. The encoded protein is CASSLGQGVSEQFF. Variable domain in full (rest from reference TRBV28 and TRBJ2-1): DVKVTQSSRYLVKRTGEKVFLECVQDMDHENMFWYRQDPGLGLRLIYFSYDVKMKEKGDIPEGYSVSREKKERFSLILESASTNQTSMYLCASSLGQGVSEQFFGPGTRLTVL.

V is TRBV5-4 and J is TRBJ2-2; a weak D match, TRBD2 (6 bases). This CDR3 has 15 amino acids. Germline V gene sequence: CDR1 SGHNT, CDR2 YYREEE (reference sequence). Between the trimmed V and J ends, which lost 6 bases and 4 bases, there was a span of 16 bases. The CDR3 spells CASNEWGGFTGELFF. CDR3 in DNA: TGTGCCAGCAACGAGTGGGGAGGCTTCACCGGGGAGCTGTTTTTT.

J is TRBJ1-6 and V is TRBV4-2, with D hard to call. CDR3 length: 15 residues. V lost 7 bases and J 8 bases, leaving 18 bases between the germline ends. Germline CDR1 reads LGHNA; CDR2 reads YNFKEQ. The DNA for the CDR3 is TGTGCCAGCACCCCTCGCCCCAGTGGTGATTCACCCCTCCACTTT. It specifies CASTPRPSGDSPLHF.